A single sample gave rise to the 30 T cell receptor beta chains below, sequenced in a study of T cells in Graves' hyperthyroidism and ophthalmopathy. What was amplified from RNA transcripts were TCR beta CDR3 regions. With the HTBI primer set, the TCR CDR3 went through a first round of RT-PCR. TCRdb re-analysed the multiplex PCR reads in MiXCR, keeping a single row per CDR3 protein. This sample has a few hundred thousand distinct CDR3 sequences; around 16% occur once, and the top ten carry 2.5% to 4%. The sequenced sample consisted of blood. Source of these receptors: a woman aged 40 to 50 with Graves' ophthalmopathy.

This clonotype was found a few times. CDR3 in amino acids: CASSSYGTGHKKLFF. CDR3 coding DNA: TGTGCCAGCAGCTCCTACGGGACAGGGCACAAAAAACTGTTTTTT. V usage is TRBV5-8 and J usage is TRBJ1-4; TRBD1 matches at 9 bases. From germline, CDR1 is SGHTS and CDR2 YDEGEE. Trimming took 3 bases from V and 9 from J; bases not matched to a gene: 9. The CDR3 contains 15 residues.

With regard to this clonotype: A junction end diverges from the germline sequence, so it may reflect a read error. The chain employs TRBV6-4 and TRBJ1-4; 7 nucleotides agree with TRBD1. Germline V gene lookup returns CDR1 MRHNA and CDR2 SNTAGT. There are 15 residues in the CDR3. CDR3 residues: CASSYSAGQNEKLFF. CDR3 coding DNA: TGTGCCAGCAGTTACTCAGCGGGACAGAATGAAAAACTGTTTTTT.

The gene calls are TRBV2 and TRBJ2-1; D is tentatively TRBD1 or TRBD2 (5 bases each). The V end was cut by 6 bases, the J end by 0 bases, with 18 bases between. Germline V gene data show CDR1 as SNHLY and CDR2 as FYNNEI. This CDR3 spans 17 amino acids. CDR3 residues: CASRGDLWELSYNEQFF. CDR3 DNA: TGTGCCAGCAGGGGGGACCTCTGGGAACTCTCCTACAATGAGCAGTTCTTC.

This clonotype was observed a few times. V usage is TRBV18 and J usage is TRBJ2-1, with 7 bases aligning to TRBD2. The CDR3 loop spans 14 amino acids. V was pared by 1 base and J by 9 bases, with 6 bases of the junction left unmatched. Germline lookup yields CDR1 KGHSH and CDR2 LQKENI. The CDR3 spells CASSPRSGRGEQFF. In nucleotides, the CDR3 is TGTGCCAGCTCACCACGGTCAGGGAGGGGTGAGCAGTTCTTC.

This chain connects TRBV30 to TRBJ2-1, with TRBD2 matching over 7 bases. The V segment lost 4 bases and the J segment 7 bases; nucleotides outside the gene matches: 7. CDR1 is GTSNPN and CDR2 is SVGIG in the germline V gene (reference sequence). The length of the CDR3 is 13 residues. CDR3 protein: CAWTRDYRNEQFF. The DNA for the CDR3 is TGTGCCTGGACTCGGGACTACCGTAATGAGCAGTTCTTC.

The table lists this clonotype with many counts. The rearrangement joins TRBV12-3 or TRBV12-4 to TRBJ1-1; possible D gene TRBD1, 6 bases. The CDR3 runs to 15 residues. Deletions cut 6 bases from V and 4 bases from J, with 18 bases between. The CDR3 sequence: CASSPQQGLGTEAFF. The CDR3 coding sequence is TGTGCCAGCAGCCCCCAGCAGGGGCTGGGCACTGAAGCTTTCTTT.

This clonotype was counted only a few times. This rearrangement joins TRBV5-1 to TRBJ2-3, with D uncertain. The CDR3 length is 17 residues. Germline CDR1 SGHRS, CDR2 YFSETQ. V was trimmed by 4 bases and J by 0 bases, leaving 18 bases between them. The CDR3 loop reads CASSTLGVASSTDTQYF. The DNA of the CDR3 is TGCGCCAGCAGCACCCTTGGCGTTGCGTCTAGCACAGATACGCAGTATTTT.

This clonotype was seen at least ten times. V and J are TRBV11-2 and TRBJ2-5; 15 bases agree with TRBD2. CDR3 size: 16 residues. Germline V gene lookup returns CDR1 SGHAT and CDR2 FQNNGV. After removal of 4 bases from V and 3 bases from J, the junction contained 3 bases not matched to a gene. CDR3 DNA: TGTGCCAGCAGCTCGGGGACTAGCGGGGGGAAAGAGACCCAGTACTTC. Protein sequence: CASSSGTSGGKETQYF. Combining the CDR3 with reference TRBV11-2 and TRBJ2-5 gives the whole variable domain EAGVAQSPRYKIIEKRQSVAFWCNPISGHATLYWYQQILGQGPKLLIQFQNNGVVDDSQLPKDRFSAERLKGVDSTLKIQPAKLEDSAVYLCASSSGTSGGKETQYFGPGTRLLVL.

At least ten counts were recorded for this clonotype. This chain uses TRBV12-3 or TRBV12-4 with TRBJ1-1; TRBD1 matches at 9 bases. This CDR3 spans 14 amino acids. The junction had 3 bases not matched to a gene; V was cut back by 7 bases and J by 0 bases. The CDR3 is CASTRDRVNTEAFF. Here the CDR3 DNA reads TGTGCCAGCACTCGGGACAGGGTGAACACTGAAGCTTTCTTT.

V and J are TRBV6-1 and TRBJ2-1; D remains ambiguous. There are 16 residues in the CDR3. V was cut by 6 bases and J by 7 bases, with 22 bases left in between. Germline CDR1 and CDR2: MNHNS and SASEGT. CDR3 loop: CASRGFGYSYTNEQFF. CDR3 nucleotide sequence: TGTGCCAGCAGGGGATTCGGCTACTCCTACACTAATGAGCAGTTCTTC.

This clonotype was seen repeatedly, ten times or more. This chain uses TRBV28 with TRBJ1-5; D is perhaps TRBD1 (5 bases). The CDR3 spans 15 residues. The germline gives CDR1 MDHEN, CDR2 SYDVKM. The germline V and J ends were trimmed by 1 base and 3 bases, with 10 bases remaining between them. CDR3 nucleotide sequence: TGTGCCAGCAGTTTATTTCAGGGCTACAATCAGCCCCAGCATTTT. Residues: CASSLFQGYNQPQHF.

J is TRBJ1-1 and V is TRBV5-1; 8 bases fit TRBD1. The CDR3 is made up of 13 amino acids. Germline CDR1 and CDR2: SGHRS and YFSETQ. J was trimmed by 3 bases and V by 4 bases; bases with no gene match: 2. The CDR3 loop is CASSIQGDTEAFF. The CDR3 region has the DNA TGCGCCAGCAGCATACAGGGGGACACTGAAGCTTTCTTT.

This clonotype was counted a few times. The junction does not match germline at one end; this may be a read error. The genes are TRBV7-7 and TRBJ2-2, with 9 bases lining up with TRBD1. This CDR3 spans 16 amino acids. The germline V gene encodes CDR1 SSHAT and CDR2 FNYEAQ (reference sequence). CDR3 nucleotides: TGTGCTAGCAGCGCCGACAGGGGGTCGAACACCGGGGAGCTGTTTTTT. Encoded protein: CASSADRGSNTGELFF.

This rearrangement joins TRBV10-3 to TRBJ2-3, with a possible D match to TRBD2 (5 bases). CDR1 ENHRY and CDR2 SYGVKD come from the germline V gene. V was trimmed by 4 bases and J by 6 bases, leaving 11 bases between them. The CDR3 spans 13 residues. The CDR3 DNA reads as TGTGCCATCAGTGGGTCGGGGTCCGATACGCAGTATTTT. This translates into CAISGSGSDTQYF.

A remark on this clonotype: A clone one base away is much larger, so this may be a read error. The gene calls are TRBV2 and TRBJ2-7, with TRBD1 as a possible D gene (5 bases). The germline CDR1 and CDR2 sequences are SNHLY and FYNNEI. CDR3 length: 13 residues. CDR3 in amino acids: CAGSVSQGGEQYF. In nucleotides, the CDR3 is TGTGCCGGCAGTGTCAGCCAGGGCGGCGAGCAGTACTTC. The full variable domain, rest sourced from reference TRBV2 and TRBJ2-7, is EPEVTQTPSHQVTQMGQEVILRCVPISNHLYFYWYRQILGQKVEFLVSFYNNEISEKSEIFDDQFSVERPDGSNFTLKIRSTKLEDSAMYFCAGSVSQGGEQYFGPGTRLTVT.

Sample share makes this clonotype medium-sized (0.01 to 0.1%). This chain's CDR3 is CASVRGRETQYF. DNA of the CDR3: TGTGCCAGCGTCAGGGGGCGGGAGACCCAGTACTTC. This rearrangement joins TRBV7-3 to TRBJ2-5, with 8 nucleotides matching TRBD1. CDR3 length: 12 residues. With V trimmed by 8 bases and J by 5 bases, 4 bases remained unmatched. CDR1 and CDR2 (germline): SGHTA, FQGTGA.

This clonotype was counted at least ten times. CDR3 sequence (DNA): TGTGCCAGCAGCTTCTCCCCGGCCGAGCAGTACTTC. It specifies CASSFSPAEQYF. The chain combines TRBV7-9 with TRBJ2-7; D gene ambiguous. The ends were cut back, 3 bases at V and 6 bases at J, with 9 bases in the middle. The CDR3 sequence is 12 residues long. Germline values: CDR1 SEHNR, CDR2 FQNEAQ (reference sequence).

The CDR3 DNA sequence: TGTGCCAGCGGGGAGAACTCTGGAAACACCATATATTTT. Its translation: CASGENSGNTIYF. The chain employs TRBV9 and TRBJ1-3, with D hard to call. Germline CDR1 is SGDLS and CDR2 is YYNGEE. The CDR3 length is 13 residues. V was pared by 7 bases and J by 0 bases, with 8 bases between.

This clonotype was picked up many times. The CDR3 coding sequence is TGTGCCAGCAGCTTCTACGGCGATCAGGTCCGGGACACTGAAGCTTTCTTT. Its protein product is CASSFYGDQVRDTEAFF. V gene TRBV12-3 or TRBV12-4 combines with J gene TRBJ1-1; D is undetermined. Trimming left V 6 bases short and J 3 bases short, with 23 bases between. The CDR3 consists of 17 residues.

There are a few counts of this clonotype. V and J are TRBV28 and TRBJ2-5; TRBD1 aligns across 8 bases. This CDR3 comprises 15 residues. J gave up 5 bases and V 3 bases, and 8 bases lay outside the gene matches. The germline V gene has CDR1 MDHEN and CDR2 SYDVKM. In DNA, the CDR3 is TGTGCCAGCAGTTTCCAGGCAGGGGGCTTGGAGACCCAGTACTTC. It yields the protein CASSFQAGGLETQYF.

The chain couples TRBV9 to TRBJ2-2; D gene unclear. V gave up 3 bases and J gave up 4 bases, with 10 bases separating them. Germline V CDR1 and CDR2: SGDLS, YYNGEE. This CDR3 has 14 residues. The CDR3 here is CASSASRSTGELFF. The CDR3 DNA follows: TGTGCCAGCAGCGCCTCCCGAAGCACCGGGGAGCTGTTTTTT.

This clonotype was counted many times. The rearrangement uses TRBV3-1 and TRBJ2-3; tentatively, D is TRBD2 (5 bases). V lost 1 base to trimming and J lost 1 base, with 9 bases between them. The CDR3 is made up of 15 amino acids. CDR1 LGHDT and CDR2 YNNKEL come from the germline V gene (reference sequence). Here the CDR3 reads CASSQGGPRTDTQYF. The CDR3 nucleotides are TGTGCCAGCAGCCAAGGCGGGCCCCGCACAGATACGCAGTATTTT.

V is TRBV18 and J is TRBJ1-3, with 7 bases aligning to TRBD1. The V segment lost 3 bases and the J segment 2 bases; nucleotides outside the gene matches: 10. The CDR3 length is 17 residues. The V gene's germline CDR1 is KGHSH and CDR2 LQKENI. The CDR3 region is CASSPQREGAAGNTIYF. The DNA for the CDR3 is TGTGCCAGCTCACCCCAACGCGAGGGGGCCGCTGGAAACACCATATATTTT.

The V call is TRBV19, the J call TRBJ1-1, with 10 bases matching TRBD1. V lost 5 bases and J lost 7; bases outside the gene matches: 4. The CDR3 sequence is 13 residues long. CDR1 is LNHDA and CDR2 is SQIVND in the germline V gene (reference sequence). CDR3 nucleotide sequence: TGTGCCAGTAGTCGGACAGGGGGATTTGAAGCTTTCTTT. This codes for CASSRTGGFEAFF.

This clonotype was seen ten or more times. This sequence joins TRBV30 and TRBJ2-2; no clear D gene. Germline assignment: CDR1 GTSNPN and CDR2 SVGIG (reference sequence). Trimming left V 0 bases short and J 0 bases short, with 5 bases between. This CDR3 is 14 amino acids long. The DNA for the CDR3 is TGTGCCTGGAGTGTACTGACGAACACCGGGGAGCTGTTTTTT. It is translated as CAWSVLTNTGELFF.

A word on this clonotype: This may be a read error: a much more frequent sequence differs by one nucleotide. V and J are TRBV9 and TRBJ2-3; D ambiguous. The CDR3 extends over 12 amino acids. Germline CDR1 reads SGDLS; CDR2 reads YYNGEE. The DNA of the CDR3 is TGTGCCGGCAGCTCACGAGGAGATACGCAGTATTTT. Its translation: CAGSSRGDTQYF.

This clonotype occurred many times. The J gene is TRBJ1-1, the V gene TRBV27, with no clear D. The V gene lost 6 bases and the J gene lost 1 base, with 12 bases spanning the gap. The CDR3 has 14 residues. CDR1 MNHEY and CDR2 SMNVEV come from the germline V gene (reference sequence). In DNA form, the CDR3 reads TGTGCCAGCAGCTCAGGTGTGGGGAACACTGAAGCTTTCTTT. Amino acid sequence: CASSSGVGNTEAFF.

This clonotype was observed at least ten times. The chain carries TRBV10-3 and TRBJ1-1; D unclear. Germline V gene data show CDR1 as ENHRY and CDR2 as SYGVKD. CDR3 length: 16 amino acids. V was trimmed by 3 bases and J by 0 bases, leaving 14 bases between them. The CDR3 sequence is CAISDPWQRMNTEAFF. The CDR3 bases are TGTGCCATCAGTGACCCCTGGCAGAGAATGAACACTGAAGCTTTCTTT.

CDR3: CSVRTSWGYTF. The CDR3 nucleotides are TGCAGCGTTCGGACATCGTGGGGCTACACCTTC. The rearrangement joins TRBV29-1 to TRBJ1-2, with D maybe TRBD1 (5 bases). Trimming took 5 bases from V and 8 from J, leaving 12 bases between them. The length of the CDR3 is 11 residues. In germline, CDR1 is SQVTM, CDR2 ANQGSEA.

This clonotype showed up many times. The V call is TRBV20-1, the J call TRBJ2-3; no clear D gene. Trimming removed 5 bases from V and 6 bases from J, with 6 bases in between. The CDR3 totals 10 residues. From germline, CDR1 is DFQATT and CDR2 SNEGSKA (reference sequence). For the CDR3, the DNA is TGCAGTGCTCCACTCGATACGCAGTATTTT. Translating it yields CSAPLDTQYF.